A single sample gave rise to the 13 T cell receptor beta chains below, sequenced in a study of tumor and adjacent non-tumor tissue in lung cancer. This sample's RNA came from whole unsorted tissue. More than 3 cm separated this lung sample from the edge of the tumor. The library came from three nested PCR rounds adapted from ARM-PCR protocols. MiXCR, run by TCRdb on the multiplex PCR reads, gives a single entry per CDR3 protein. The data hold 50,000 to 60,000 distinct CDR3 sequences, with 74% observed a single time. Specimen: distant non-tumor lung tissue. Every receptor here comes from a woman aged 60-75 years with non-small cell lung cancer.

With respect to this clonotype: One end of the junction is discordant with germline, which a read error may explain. The CDR3 DNA reads as TGTGCAAGCAGTTACGACAACCAAGAGACCCAGTACTTC. Protein: CASSYDNQETQYF. The rearrangement uses TRBV6-5 and TRBJ2-5; D is undetermined. CDR1 and CDR2 (germline): MNHEY, SVGAGI. This CDR3 has 13 residues.

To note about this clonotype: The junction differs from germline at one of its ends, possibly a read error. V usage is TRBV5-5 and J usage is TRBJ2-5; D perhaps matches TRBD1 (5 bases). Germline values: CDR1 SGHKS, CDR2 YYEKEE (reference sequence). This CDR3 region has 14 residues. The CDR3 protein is CASSSLTEAETQYF. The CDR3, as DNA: TGTGCTAGCAGCTCTCTGACAGAGGCCGAGACCCAGTACTTC.

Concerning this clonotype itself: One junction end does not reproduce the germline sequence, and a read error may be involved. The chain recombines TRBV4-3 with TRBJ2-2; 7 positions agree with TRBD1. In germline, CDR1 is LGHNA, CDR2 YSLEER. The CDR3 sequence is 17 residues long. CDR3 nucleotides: TGCGCGAGCAGCCAGGGTACAGGGGAAATGAACACCAGGGAGCTGTTTTTT. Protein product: CASSQGTGEMNTRELFF.

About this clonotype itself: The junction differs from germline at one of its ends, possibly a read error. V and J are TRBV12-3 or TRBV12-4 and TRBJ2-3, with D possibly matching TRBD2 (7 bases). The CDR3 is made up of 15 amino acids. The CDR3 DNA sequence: TGTGCCAGCAGTCGACGGGGGAGGGACACATATACGCAGTATTTT. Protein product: CASSRRGRDTYTQYF.

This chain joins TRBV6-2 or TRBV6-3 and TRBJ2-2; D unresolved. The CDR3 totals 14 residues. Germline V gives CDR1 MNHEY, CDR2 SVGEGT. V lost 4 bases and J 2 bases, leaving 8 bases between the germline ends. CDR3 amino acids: CASSSSANTGELFF. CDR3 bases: TGTGCCAGCAGTTCCTCCGCTAACACCGGGGAGCTGTTTTTT.

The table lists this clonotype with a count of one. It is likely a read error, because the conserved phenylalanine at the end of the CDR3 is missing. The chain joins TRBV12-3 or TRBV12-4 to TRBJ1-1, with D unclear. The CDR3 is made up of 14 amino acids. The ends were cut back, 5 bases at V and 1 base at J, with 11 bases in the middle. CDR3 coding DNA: TGTGCCAGCAGTGCCGGACGAGCGAACACTGAAGCTTTCCTT. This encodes CASSAGRANTEAFL.

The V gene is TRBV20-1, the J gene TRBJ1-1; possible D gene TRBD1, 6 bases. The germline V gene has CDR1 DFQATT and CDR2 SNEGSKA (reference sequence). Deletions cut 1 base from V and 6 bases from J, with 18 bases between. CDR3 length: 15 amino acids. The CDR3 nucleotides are TGCAGTGCTAGAGGAGGGGACAATAATAGCGCTGAAGCTTTCTTT. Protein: CSARGGDNNSAEAFF.

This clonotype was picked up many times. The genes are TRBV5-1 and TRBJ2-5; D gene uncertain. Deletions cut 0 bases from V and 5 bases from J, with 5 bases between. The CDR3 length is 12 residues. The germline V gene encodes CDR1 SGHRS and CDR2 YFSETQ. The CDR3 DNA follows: TGCGCCAGCAGCTTGGAGGCGGAGACCCAGTACTTC. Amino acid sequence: CASSLEAETQYF.

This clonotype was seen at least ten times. The CDR3 here is CASQRTDTQYF. CDR3 nucleotides: TGTGCCAGCCAGCGGACAGATACGCAGTATTTT. The J gene is TRBJ2-3, the V gene TRBV28; maybe TRBD2 (5 bases). The CDR3 spans 11 residues. The germline V gene encodes CDR1 MDHEN and CDR2 SYDVKM. V lost 8 bases, J lost 3 bases, and 6 bases lay in between. The entire variable domain, with the rest obtained from reference TRBV28 and TRBJ2-3, is as follows: DVKVTQSSRYLVKRTGEKVFLECVQDMDHENMFWYRQDPGLGLRLIYFSYDVKMKEKGDIPEGYSVSREKKERFSLILESASTNQTSMYLCASQRTDTQYFGPGTRLTVL.

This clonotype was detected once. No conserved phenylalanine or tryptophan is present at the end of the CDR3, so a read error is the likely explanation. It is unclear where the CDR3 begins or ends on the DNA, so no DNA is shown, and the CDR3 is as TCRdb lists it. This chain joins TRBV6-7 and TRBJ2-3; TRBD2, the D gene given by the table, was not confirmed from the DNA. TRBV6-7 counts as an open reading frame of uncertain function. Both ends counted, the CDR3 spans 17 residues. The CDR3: CASTGGTSGSGPDTRYL.

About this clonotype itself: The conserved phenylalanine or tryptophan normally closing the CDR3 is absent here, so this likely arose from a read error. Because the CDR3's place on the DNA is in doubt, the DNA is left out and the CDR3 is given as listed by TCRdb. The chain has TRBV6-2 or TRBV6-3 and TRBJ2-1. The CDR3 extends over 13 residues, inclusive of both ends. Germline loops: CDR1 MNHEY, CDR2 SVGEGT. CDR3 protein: CASSYGEVNERFY.

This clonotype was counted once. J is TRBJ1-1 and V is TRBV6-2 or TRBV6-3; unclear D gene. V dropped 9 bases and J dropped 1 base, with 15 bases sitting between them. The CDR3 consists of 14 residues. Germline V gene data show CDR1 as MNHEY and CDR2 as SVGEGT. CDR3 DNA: TGTGCCAGTACTACCGACTGGGCGAACACTGAAGCTTTCTTT. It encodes CASTTDWANTEAFF.

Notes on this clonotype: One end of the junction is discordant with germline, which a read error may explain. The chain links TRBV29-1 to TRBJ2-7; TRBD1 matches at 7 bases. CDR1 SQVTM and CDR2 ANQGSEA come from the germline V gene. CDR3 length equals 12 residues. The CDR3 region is CSVQGQSYGQYF. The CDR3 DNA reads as TGCAGCGTTCAGGGACAGAGCTACGGGCAGTACTTC.